The present entry profiles one TCR beta chain with its context. It lacks a known antigen. Nothing much larger sits one base from this clone, and base qualities are not available. Trimmed from V: 1 base; trimmed from J: 6 bases; junction bases lacking a gene match: 4. Reading the germline V gene gives CDR1 SGHRS and CDR2 YFSETQ. The CDR3 numbers 16 residues from cysteine through phenylalanine. Solely the CDR3 DNA is kept, with 48 bases framed from the first base. Thymus tissue was collected as surgical resects that were removed during corrective cardiac surgery. In Finland, the donors were immunologically healthy infants who were having open corrective cardiac surgery for congenital heart defects. Thymocytes were mechanically released from the tissue and were stored as pellets of about 9-33 million cells at -70 degrees C. A QIAsymphony instrument was used to extract genomic DNA from frozen cell pellets.

The sample originates from a study of human thymus T cells (dated by TCRdb to about 2020). About the investigation overall: The study used roughly 8 infant thymus samples plus four related peripheral blood samples to characterize TCR alpha and beta repertoires. The infant donors were about 6 to 244 days old, and the cohort included over 5 males and two females.

The full study reports these points: Highly overlapping thymic TCR repertoires among unrelated individuals were reported in the related research. V and J gene segment usage appeared biased in both thymic and peripheral blood repertoires. On average, roughly 740,000 unique TCRB clonotypes were obtained from thymus samples, compared with roughly 89,000 from blood samples.

TCRB and TCRAD loci were amplified from a standardized quantity of quality-controlled genomic DNA using the immunoSEQ multiplex PCR assay. The amplicons spanned the V(D)J region and were long enough to cover the CDR3 and allow V and J genes to be identified. Amplicon sequencing was performed on an Illumina platform through the commercial immunoSEQ service. Concerning the study's data processing: Primer bias and sequencing errors were corrected using previously described methods, and TCRAD and TCRB definitions followed the IMGT database. The repertoires were analysed using immunoSEQ Analyzer 3.0 and VDJTools for basic statistics, V/J segment usage, diversity estimates, rarefaction and pairwise overlap. Diversity was estimated using the Chao1, ChaoE, Efron-Thisted, Shannon and inverse Simpson indices, and was also estimated on datasets down-sampled to the size of the smallest sample. For repertoire overlap, CDR3 nucleotide sequence, V gene and J gene had to match strictly, and clustering was done by Jaccard-based multidimensional scaling. Not all clones reach the TCRdb copy of this immuneACCESS table, which keeps in-frame sequences only. Checked studies attribute under half of the gap to unresolved V genes and leave the rest unexplained. The DNA gave D and trimming, while V, J and clone size come from that table. Here the sample has 70,000 to 75,000 clones; 90% to 95% occur a single time. The top ten clones comprise around 0.037% of the sample.

The specimen sequenced was thymus tissue. The source of this sequence is a girl less than two years old with a congenital heart defect but otherwise immunologically healthy. The chain employs TRBV5-1 and TRBJ2-2; 12 junctional bases match TRBD2. DNA sequence: TGCGCCAGCAGCTTGTCGTCTAGCGGGAGGGCCGGGGAGCTGTTTTTT. Translated, it gives CASSLSSSGRAGELFF. The variable domain in full, with residues beyond the CDR3 obtained from the reference TRBV5-1 and TRBJ2-2 genes, is KAGVTQTPRYLIKTRGQQVTLSCSPISGHRSVSWYQQTPGQGLQFLFEYFSETQRNKGNFPGRFSGRQFSNSRSEMNVSTLELGDSALYLCASSLSSSGRAGELFFGEGSRLTVL.